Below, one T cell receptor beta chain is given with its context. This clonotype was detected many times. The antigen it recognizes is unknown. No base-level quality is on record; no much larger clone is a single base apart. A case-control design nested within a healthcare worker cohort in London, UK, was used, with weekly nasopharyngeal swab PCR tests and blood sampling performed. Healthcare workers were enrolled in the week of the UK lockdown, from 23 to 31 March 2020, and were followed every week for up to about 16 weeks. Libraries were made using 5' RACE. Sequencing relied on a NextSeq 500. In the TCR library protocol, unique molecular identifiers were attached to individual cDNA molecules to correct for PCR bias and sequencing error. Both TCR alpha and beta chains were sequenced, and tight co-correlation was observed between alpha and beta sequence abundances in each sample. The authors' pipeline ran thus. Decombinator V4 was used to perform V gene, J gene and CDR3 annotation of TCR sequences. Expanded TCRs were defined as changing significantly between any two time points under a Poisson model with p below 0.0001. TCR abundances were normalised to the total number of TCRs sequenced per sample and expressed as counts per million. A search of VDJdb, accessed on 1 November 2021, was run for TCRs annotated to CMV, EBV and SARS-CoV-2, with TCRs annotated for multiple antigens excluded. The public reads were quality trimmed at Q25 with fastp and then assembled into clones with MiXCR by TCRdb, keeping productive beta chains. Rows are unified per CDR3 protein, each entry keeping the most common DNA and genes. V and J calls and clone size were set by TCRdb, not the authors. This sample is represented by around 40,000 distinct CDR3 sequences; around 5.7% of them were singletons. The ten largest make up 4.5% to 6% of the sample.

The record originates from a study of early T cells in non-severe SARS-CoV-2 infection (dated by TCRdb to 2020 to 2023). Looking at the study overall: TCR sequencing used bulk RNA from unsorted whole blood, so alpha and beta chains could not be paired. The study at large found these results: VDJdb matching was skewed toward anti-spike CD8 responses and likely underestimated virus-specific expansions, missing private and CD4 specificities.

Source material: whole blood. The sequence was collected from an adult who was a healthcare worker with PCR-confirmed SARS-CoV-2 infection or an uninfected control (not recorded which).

The encoded CDR3 is CSARGLRDRFFANSPLHF. The DNA is TGCAGTGCTAGAGGTCTCCGCGACCGCTTCTTCGCCAATTCACCCCTCCACTTT. The chain is encoded by TRBV20-1 joined to TRBJ1-6; no D gene call is confident. The CDR3 runs 18 amino acids, cysteine and phenylalanine included. The retained sequence is limited to the CDR3, 54 bases, with the frame set at the first base. Per the germline V gene (reference sequence), DFQATT is the CDR1 and SNEGSKA is the CDR2. At the junction V is shortened by 1 base and J by 7 bases, with 23 bases in between.